This T cell receptor beta chain emerged from a study of TIL therapy for anti-PD-1-resistant metastatic lung cancer. The libraries were made with immunoSEQ v3. Some clones are missing from TCRdb's copy, which holds only in-frame ones; the method was immunoSEQ multiplex PCR. The table includes about 60,000 clones, 87% detected once. CDR1 is LGHNT and CDR2 is FRNRAP in the germline V gene. The J segment lost 6 bases and the V segment lost 1 base, leaving 7 bases of the junction unmatched. This CDR3 has 16 amino acids. Time point specified: pre-treatment sample, taken before nivolumab and TIL therapy. The clonotype was recovered from a person aged 25 to 80 with non-small cell lung cancer. This chain links TRBV12-5 with TRBJ1-4, with TRBD1 identical over 8 bases. The starting material was blood, obtained at baseline. The CDR3, as DNA: TGTGCTAGTGGTTTGGGTGGACAGGGCTCTCATGAAAAACTGTTTTTT. Translated, it gives CASGLGGQGSHEKLFF. The complete variable domain, with remaining parts taken from reference TRBV12-5 and TRBJ1-4, reads DARVTQTPRHKVTEMGQEVTMRCQPILGHNTVFWYRQTMMQGLELLAYFRNRAPLDDSGMPKDRFSAEMPDATLATLKIQPSEPRDSAVYFCASGLGGQGSHEKLFFGSGTQLSVL.